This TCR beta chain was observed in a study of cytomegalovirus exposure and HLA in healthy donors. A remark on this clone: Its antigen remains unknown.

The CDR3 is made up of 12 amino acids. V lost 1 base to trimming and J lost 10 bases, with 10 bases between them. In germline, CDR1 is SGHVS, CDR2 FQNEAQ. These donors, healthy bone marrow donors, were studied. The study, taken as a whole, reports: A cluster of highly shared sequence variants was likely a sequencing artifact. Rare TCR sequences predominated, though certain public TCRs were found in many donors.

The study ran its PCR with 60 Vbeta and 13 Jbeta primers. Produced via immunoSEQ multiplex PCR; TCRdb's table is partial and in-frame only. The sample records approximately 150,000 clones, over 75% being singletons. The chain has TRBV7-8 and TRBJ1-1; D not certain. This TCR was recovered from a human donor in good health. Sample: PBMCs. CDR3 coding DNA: TGTGCCAGCAGCTTAGTCCGCGGAGGAGCTTTCTTT. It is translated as CASSLVRGGAFF.